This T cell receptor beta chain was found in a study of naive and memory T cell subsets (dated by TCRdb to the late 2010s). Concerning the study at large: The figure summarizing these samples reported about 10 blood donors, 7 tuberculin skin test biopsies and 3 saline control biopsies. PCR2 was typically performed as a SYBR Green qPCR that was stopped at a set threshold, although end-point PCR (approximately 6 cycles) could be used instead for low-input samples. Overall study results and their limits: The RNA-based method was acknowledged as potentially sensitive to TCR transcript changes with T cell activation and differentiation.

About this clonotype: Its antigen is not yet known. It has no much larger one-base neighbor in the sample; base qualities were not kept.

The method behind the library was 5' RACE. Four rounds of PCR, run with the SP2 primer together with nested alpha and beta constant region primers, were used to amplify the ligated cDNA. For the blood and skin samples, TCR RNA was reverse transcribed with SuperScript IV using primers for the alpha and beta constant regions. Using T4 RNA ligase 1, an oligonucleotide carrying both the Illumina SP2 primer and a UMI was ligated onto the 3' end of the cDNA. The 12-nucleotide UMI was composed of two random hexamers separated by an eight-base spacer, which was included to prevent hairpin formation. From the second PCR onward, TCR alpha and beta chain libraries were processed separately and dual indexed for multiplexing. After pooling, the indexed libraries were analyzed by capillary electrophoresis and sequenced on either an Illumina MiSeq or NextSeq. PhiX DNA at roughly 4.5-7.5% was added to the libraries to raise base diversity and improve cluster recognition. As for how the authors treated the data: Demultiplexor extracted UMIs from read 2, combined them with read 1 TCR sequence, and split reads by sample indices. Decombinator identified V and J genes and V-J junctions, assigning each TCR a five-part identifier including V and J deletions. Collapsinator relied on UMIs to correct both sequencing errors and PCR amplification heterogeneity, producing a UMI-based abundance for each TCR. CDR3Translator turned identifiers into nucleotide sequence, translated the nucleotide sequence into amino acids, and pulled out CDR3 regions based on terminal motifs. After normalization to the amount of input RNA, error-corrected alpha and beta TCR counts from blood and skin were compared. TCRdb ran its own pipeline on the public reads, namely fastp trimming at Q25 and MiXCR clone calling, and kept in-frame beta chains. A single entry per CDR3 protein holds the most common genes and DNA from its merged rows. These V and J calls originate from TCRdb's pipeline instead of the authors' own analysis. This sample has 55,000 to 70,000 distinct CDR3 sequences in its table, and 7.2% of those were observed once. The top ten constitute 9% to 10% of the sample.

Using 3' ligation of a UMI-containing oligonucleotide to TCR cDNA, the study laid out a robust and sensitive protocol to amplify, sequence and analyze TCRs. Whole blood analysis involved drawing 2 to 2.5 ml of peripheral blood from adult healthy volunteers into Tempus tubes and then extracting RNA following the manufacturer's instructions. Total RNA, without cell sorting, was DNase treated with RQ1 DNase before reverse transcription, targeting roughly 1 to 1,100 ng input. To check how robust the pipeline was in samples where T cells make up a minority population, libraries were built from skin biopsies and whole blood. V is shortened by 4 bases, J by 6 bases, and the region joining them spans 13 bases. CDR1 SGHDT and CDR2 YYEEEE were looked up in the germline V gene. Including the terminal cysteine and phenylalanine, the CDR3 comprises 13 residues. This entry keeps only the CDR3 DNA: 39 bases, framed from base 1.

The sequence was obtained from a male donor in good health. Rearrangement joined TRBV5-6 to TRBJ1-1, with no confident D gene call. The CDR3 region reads CASSPGFGAEAFF. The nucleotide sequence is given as TGTGCCAGCAGCCCGGGGTTTGGTGCTGAAGCTTTCTTT.